The 2 T cell receptor beta chains below all came from one sample that was sequenced in a study of blood T cell repertoires in COVID-19. Only in-frame clones appear in the TCRdb table, and some are missing; sequencing was by immunoSEQ multiplex PCR. The profile shows roughly 100,000 clones, about four fifths of them singletons. Sequenced input: peripheral blood. Receptor source: a man in his sixties with acute or convalescent COVID-19.

The chain carries TRBV5-1 and TRBJ1-4, with D tentatively TRBD1 (6 bases). The CDR3 has 15 residues. Trimming pared 0 bases from V and 5 bases from J, leaving 11 bases between. The germline V gene encodes CDR1 SGHRS and CDR2 YFSETQ. This CDR3 is CASSLGGTQNEKLFF. The CDR3 bases are TGCGCCAGCAGCTTGGGTGGGACACAAAATGAAAAACTGTTTTTT.

The chain carries TRBV19 and TRBJ2-1, with 7 positions matching TRBD1. Germline trimming cut 2 bases from V and 5 bases from J; bases unmatched to any gene: 3. Germline V CDR1 and CDR2: LNHDA, SQIVND (reference sequence). This CDR3 has 14 residues. CDR3 bases: TGTGCCAGTAGTATATCAAGGGGGCACAATGAGCAGTTCTTC. Translated: CASSISRGHNEQFF.